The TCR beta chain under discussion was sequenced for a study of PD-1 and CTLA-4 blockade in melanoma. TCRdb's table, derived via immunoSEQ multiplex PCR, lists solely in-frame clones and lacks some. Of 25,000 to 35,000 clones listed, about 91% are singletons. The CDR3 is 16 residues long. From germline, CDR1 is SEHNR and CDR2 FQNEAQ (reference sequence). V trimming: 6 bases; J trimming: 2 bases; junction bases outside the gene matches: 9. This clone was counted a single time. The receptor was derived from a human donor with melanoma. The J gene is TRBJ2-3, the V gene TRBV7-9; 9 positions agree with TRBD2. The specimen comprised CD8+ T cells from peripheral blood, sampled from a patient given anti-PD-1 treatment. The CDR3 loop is CASRHTTSGITDTQYF. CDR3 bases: TGTGCCAGCAGGCATACGACTAGCGGTATCACAGATACGCAGTATTTT.